The clone carrying this T cell receptor beta chain was observed a single time. The ends were cut back, 4 bases at V and 5 bases at J, with 14 bases in the middle. The germline CDR1 and CDR2 sequences are MDHEN and SYDVKM. The CDR3 spans 14 residues. Per the authors' pipeline: By means of reference gene primer amplification, nucleated cell counts were estimated. Only in-frame clones appear in the TCRdb table, and some are missing; sequencing was by immunoSEQ multiplex PCR. The DNA gave D and trimming, while V, J and clone size come from that table. The profile covers fewer than 250,000 clones, with around 86% appearing a single time and about 6.3% taken by the ten largest. The data are from a study of blood T cell repertoires in COVID-19.

The receptor was isolated from a man in his sixties who had recovered from COVID-19. Sequenced material: peripheral blood. V gene TRBV28 combines with J gene TRBJ1-1; D is ambiguous. The CDR3 loop reads CASSSHGRGTEAFF. In DNA, the CDR3 is TGTGCCAGCAGTTCCCACGGGAGAGGGACTGAAGCTTTCTTT.